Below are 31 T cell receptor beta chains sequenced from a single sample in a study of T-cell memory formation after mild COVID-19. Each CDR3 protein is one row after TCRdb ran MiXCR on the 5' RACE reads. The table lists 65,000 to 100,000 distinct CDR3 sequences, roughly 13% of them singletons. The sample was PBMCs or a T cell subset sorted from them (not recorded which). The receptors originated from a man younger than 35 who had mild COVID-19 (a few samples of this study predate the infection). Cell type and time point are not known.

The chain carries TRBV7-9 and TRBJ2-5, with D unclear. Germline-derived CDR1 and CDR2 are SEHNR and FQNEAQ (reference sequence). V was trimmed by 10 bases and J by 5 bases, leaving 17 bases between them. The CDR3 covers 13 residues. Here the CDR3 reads CAMWPLSRETQYF. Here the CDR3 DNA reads TGTGCCATGTGGCCCTTATCGCGGGAGACCCAGTACTTC.

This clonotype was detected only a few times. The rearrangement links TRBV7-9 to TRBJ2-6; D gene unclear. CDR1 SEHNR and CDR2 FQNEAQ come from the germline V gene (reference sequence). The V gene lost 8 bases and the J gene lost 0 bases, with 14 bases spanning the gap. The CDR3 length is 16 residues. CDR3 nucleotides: TGTGCCAGCGAAGGCACCTCATCCTCTGGGGCCAACGTCCTGACTTTC. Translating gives CASEGTSSSGANVLTF.

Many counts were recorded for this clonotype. This CDR3 is CASSLSGTGYEQYF. The DNA of the CDR3 is TGCGCCAGCAGCTTATCCGGGACAGGCTACGAGCAGTACTTC. V usage is TRBV5-1 and J usage is TRBJ2-7; 8 bases are a match to TRBD1. Germline-derived CDR1 and CDR2 are SGHRS and YFSETQ. The CDR3 is 14 residues long. The junction had 4 bases not matched to a gene; V was cut back by 2 bases and J by 3 bases.

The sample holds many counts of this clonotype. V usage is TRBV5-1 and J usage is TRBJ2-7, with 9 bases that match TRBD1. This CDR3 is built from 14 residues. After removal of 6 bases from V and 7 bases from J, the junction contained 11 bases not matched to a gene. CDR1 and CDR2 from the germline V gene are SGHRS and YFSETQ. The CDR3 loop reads CASTPRDRVSEQYF. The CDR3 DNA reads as TGCGCCAGCACCCCGAGGGACAGGGTGAGTGAGCAGTACTTC. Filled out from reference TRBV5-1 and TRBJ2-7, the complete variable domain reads KAGVTQTPRYLIKTRGQQVTLSCSPISGHRSVSWYQQTPGQGLQFLFEYFSETQRNKGNFPGRFSGRQFSNSRSEMNVSTLELGDSALYLCASTPRDRVSEQYFGPGTRLTVT.

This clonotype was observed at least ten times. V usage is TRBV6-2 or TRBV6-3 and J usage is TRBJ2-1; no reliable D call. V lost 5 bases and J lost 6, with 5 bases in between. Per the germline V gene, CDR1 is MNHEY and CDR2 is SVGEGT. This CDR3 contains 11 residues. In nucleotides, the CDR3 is TGTGCCAGCAGTCTTAGCAATGAGCAGTTCTTC. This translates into CASSLSNEQFF.

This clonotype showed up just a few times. DNA of the CDR3: TGTGCCAGCAGTTTTAGCGGGGGGGCCGGAGACGAGCAGTTCTTC. Translating it yields CASSFSGGAGDEQFF. The V call is TRBV27, the J call TRBJ2-1; 11 bases match TRBD2. CDR1 and CDR2 (germline): MNHEY, SMNVEV (reference sequence). The CDR3 is made up of 15 amino acids. J lost 10 bases, V lost 3 bases, and 8 bases had no gene match.

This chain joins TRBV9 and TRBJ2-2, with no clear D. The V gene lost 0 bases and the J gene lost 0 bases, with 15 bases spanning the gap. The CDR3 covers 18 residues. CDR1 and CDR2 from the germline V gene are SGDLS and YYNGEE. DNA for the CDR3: TGTGCCAGCAGCGTAGGTTTCGGATTGGACGCGAACACCGGGGAGCTGTTTTTT. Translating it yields CASSVGFGLDANTGELFF.

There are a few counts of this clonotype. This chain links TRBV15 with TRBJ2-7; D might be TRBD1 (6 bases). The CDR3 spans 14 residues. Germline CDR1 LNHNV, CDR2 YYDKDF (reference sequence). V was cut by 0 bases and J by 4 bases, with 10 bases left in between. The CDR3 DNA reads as TGTGCCACCAGCAGAGATATGGGGGCATACGAGCAGTACTTC. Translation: CATSRDMGAYEQYF. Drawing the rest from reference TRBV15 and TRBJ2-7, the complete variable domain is DAMVIQNPRYQVTQFGKPVTLSCSQTLNHNVMYWYQQKSSQAPKLLFHYYDKDFNNEADTPDNFQSRRPNTSFCFLDIRSPGLGDTAMYLCATSRDMGAYEQYFGPGTRLTVT.

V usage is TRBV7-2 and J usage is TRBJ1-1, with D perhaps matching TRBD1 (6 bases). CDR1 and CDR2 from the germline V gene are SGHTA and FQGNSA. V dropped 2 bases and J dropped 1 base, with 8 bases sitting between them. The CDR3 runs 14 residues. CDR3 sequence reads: CASSLRTENTEAFF. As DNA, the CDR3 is TGTGCCAGCAGCTTACGGACAGAGAACACTGAAGCTTTCTTT.

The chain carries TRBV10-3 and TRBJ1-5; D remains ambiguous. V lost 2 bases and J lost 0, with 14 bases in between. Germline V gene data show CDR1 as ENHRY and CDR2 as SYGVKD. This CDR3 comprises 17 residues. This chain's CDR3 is CAISERADGSSNQPQHF. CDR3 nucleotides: TGTGCCATCAGTGAGAGAGCGGACGGCTCTAGCAATCAGCCCCAGCATTTT.

DNA of the CDR3: TGTGCCAGCTGCCTATTCGCTGCTAGCACAGATACGCAGTATTTT. Protein product: CASCLFAASTDTQYF. The gene calls are TRBV27 and TRBJ2-3; D remains ambiguous. Germline V gene lookup returns CDR1 MNHEY and CDR2 SMNVEV (reference sequence). The CDR3 is 15 residues long. V lost 8 bases to trimming and J lost 0 bases, with 15 bases between them.

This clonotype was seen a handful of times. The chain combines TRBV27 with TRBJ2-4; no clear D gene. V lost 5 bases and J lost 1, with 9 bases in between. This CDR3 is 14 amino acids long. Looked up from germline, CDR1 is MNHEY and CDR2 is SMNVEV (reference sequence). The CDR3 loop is CASSEVGAKNIQYF. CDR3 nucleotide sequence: TGTGCCAGCAGTGAAGTTGGGGCCAAAAACATTCAGTACTTC.

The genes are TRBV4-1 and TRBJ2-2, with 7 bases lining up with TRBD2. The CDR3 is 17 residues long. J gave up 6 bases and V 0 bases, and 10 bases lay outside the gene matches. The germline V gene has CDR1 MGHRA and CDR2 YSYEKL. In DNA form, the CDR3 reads TGCGCCAGCAGCCAAGAGGGAGGGCGGAGGGTGGCCGGGGAGCTGTTTTTT. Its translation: CASSQEGGRRVAGELFF.

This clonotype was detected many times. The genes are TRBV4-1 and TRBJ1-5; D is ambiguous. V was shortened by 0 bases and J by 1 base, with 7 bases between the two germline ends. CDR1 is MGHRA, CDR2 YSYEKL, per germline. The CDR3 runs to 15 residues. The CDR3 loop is CASSQDGLSNQPQHF. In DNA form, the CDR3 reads TGCGCCAGCAGCCAAGATGGTTTGAGCAATCAGCCCCAGCATTTT.

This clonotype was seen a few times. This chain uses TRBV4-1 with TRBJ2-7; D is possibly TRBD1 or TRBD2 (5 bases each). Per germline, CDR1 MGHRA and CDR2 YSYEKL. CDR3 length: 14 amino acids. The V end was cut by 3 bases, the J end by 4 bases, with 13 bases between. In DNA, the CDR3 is TGCGCCAGCAGCCATGAGGGGCGGCGATACGAGCAGTACTTC. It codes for CASSHEGRRYEQYF.

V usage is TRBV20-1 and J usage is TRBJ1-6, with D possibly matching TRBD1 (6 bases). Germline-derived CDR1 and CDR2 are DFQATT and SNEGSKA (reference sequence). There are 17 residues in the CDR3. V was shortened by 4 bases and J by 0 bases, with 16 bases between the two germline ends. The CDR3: CSAKELDRSSYNSPLHF. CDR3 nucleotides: TGCAGTGCTAAGGAGCTTGACAGGAGCTCCTATAATTCACCCCTCCACTTT.

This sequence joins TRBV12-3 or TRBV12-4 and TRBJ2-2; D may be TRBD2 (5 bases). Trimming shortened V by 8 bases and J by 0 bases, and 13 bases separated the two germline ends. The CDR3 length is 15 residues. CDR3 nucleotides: TGTGCCAGCGGCCCCCGGGGTTCGAACACCGGGGAGCTGTTTTTT. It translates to CASGPRGSNTGELFF.

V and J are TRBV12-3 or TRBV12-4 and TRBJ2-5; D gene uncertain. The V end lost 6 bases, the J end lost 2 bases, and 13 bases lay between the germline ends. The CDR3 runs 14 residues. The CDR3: CASRKRTEQETQYF. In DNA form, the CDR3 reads TGTGCCAGCAGGAAAAGGACGGAGCAAGAGACCCAGTACTTC.

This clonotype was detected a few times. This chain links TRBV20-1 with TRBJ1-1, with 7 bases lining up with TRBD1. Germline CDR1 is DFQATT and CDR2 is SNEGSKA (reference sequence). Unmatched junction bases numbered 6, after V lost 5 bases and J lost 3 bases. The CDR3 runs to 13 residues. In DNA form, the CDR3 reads TGCAGTGCTGGGGGGACAGAAGACACTGAAGCTTTCTTT. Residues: CSAGGTEDTEAFF.

CDR3 in amino acids: CSASTGELAGILFSYNEQFF. The CDR3 DNA follows: TGCAGTGCTAGCACTGGGGAACTAGCGGGGATACTTTTCTCATACAATGAGCAGTTCTTC. The gene calls are TRBV20-1 and TRBJ2-1; 10 bases align to TRBD2. The V segment lost 3 bases and the J segment 4 bases; nucleotides outside the gene matches: 21. From germline, CDR1 is DFQATT and CDR2 SNEGSKA (reference sequence). The CDR3 is made up of 20 amino acids.

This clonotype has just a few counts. The CDR3 DNA reads TGTGCCAGCAGCTTGGGATGGGACGGTATAAATCAGCCCCAGCATTTT. Its protein is CASSLGWDGINQPQHF. The V gene is TRBV5-5, the J gene TRBJ1-5, with D maybe TRBD1 (5 bases). Trimming shortened V by 0 bases and J by 4 bases, and 14 bases separated the two germline ends. The CDR3 totals 16 residues. The germline gives CDR1 SGHKS, CDR2 YYEKEE (reference sequence).

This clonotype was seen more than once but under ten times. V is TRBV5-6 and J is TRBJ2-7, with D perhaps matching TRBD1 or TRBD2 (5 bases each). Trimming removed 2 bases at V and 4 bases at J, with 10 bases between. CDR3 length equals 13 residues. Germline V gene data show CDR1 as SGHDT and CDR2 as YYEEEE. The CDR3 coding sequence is TGTGCCAGCAGCTTCCGGGACGGGTACGAGCAGTACTTC. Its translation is CASSFRDGYEQYF. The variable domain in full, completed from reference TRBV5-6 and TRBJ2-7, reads DAGVTQSPTHLIKTRGQQVTLRCSPKSGHDTVSWYQQALGQGPQFIFQYYEEEERQRGNFPDRFSGHQFPNYSSELNVNALLLGDSALYLCASSFRDGYEQYFGPGTRLTVT.

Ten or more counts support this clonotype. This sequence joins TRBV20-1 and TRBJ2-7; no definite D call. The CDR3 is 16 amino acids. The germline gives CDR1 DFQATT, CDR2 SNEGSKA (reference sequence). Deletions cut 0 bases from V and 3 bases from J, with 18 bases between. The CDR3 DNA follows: TGCAGTGCTAGAGATGATTTGGAAGGGAAGGGCTACGAGCAGTACTTC. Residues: CSARDDLEGKGYEQYF.

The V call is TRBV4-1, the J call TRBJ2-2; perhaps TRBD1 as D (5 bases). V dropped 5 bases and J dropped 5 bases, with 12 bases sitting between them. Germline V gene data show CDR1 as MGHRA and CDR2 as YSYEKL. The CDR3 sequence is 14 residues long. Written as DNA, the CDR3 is TGCGCCAGCAGCTACAGGTTTATGACCGGGGAGCTGTTTTTT. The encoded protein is CASSYRFMTGELFF.

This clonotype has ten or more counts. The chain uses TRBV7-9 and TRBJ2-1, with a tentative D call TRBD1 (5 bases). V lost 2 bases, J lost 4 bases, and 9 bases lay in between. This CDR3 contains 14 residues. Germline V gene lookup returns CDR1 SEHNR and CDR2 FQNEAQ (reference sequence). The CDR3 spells CASSLYQGYNEQFF. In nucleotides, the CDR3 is TGTGCCAGCAGCTTATATCAGGGATACAATGAGCAGTTCTTC.

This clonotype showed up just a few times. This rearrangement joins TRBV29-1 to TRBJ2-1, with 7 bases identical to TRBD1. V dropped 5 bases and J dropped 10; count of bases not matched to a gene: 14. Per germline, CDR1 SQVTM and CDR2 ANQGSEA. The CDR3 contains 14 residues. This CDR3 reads CSVFVRDSGREQFF. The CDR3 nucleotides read TGCAGCGTTTTTGTCCGGGACAGCGGAAGGGAGCAGTTCTTC.

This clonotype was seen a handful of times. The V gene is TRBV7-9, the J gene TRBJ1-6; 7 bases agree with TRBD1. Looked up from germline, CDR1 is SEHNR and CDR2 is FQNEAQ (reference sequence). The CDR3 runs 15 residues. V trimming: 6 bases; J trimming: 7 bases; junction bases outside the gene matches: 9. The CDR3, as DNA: TGTGCCAGCAGTTCCCGACAGGGTGGGAATTCACCCCTCCACTTT. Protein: CASSSRQGGNSPLHF. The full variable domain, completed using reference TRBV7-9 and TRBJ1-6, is DTGVSQNPRHKITKRGQNVTFRCDPISEHNRLYWYRQTLGQGPEFLTYFQNEAQLEKSRLLSDRFSAERPKGSFSTLEIQRTEQGDSAMYLCASSSRQGGNSPLHFGNGTRLTVT.

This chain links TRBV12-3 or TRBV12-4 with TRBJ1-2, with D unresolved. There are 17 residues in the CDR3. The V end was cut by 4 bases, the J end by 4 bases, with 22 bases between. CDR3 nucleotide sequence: TGTGCCAGCAGTTCCCAACCCCCCAAAAGGTCCTTCTATGGCTACACCTTC. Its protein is CASSSQPPKRSFYGYTF.

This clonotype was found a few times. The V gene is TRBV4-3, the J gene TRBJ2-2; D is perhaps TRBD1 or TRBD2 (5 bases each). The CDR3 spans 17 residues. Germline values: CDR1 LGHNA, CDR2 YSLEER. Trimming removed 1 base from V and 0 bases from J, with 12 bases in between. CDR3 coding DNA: TGCGCCAGCAGCCAAGCCTGGGTGGGGGCGAACACCGGGGAGCTGTTTTTT. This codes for CASSQAWVGANTGELFF.

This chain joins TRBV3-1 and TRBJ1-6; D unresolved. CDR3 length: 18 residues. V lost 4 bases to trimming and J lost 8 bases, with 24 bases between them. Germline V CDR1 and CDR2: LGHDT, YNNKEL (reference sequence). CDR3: CASSPRRVGEYSDSPLHF. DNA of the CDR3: TGTGCCAGCAGCCCCCGACGCGTCGGGGAATATTCGGATTCACCCCTCCACTTT.

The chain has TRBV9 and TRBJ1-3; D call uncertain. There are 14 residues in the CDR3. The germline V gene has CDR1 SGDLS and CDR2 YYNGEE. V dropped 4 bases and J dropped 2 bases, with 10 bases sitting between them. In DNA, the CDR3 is TGTGCCAGCAGCCCGAAGCGGCCTGGAAACACCATATATTTT. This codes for CASSPKRPGNTIYF.